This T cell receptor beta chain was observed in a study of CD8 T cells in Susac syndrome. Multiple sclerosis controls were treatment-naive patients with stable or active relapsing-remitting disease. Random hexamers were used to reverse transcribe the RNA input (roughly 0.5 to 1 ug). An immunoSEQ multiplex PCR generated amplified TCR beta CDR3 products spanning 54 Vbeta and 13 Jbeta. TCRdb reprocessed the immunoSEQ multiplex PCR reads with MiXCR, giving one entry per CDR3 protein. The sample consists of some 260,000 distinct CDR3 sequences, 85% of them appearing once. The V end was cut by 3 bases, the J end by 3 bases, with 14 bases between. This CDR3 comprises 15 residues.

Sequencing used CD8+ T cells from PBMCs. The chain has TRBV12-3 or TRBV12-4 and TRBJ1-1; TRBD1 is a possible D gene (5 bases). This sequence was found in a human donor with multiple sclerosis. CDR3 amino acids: CASSFLGGRYTEAFF. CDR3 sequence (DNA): TGTGCCAGCAGTTTCCTGGGGGGAAGGTACACTGAAGCTTTCTTT.